These T cell receptor beta chains were read from a single sample in a study of T-cell reconstitution after alpha-beta-depleted transplantation in children. TCRdb analysed the PCR reads with MiXCR anew, one entry per CDR3 protein. Of about 900,000 distinct CDR3 sequences in the sample, about 26% are singletons; the top ten hold over 25%. The input for sequencing was PBMCs, mostly from graft donor cells, taken 360 days after TCRalphabeta/CD19-depleted stem cell transplant. The source is a boy under three years old who had a stem cell transplant for SCID, so the T cells may come from the graft donor. CDR3s include the opening cysteine and the closing phenylalanine or tryptophan.

v_call cdr3_aa
TRBV29-1 CSVAGRASTDTQYF
TRBV20-1 CSAREPSGGGTQYF
TRBV7-9 CASSLVDGYTF
TRBV29-1 CSVKRENTEAFF
TRBV6-1 CASSRTGLNYGYTF
TRBV5-1 CASSFAGTENTEAFF
TRBV10-3 CAISEWGQGATGELFF
TRBV7-9 CASSAKAGQGAYEQYF
TRBV29-1 CSVENPERTPLPHETQYF
TRBV12-3/TRBV12-4 CASSPMVGTQYF
TRBV11-2 CASSLVGGLAGGNNEQFF
TRBV4-1 CASSQDERAYEQYF
TRBV20-1 CSAQTHYEQYF
TRBV28 CASTPRQGERGNQPQHF
TRBV28 CASSVRGFQYF
TRBV29-1 CSVVGSQGGGEQYF
TRBV5-1 CASSSRQEDSLSYNEQFF
TRBV4-3 CASSQVDSGYEQYF
TRBV5-6 CASSLVASGKETQYF
TRBV11-1 CASSSLRPQGATNEKLFF
TRBV24-1 CADVGGASNEQFF
TRBV5-6 CASSLPTTRDRSYEQYF
TRBV7-6 CASSLLSPGLTGELFF
TRBV12-3/TRBV12-4 CASSLTGTGSQPQHF
TRBV3-1 CASSLRGQWRGYTF
TRBV2 CASSVFGQGNGEQYF
TRBV12-3/TRBV12-4 CASSLGGGNEQFF
TRBV7-6 CASSLAFSPNEQFF
TRBV20-1 CSANSNRSTDTQYF
TRBV20-1 CSVQSRYEQYF
TRBV15 CATSLTWTARQNEKLFF
TRBV28 CASSSPTGNLHEQYF
TRBV29-1 CSVSLGTNHEQYF
TRBV29-1 CSGGSVPTGELFF
TRBV7-8 CASSNSRLTGELFF
TRBV2 CASRLDRAYEQYF
TRBV28 CASSFLTSTYEQYF
TRBV10-3 CAIRPHGSNQPQHF
TRBV20-1 CSARRGGAPETQYF
TRBV20-1 CSARRQGRAYEQYF
TRBV2 CASSDWPSPAYF
TRBV12-3/TRBV12-4 CASSQVTGYEQYF
TRBV11-2 CASSKGTINTGELFF
TRBV29-1 CSVTEDRAWTDTQYF
TRBV20-1 CSARTRGSNTGELFF
TRBV20-1 CSAEYLGTGNTDTQYF
TRBV29-1 CSATWGTGANVLTF
TRBV7-9 CASSSSRTGELFF